A single T cell receptor beta chain is shown here with its context. The antigen remains unidentified. CDR3 length: 13 residues. V trimming: 7 bases; J trimming: 4 bases; junction bases outside the gene matches: 4. CDR1 is MDHEN, CDR2 SYDVKM, per germline. Donors were patients with active juvenile idiopathic arthritis. The data are from a study of circulating and synovial CD4+ cells in juvenile arthritis. Study-level results: CPL versus bulk CD4 samples: T cell genome counts differed by at least an order of magnitude. Some such blood samples were as oligoclonal as synovium.

The table came from immunoSEQ multiplex PCR; TCRdb's copy has only in-frame clones and leaves some out. Among about 33,000 clones, about 96% were seen once, and the ten largest hold approximately 0.16%. Sequencing was carried out using CD4+ T cells from blood. The chain employs TRBV28 and TRBJ1-2, with TRBD1 identical over 9 bases. The TCR sequence derives from a human donor with juvenile idiopathic arthritis. The CDR3 DNA reads as TGTGCCAGCACTCCGGGACAGGGCTATGGCTACACCTTC. Translation gives CASTPGQGYGYTF.